Described below is a single TCR beta chain sequence and its context. Trimming removed 5 bases at V and 2 bases at J, with 13 bases between. The CDR3 length is 14 residues. Germline-derived CDR1 and CDR2 are SGHRS and YFSETQ. Method: immunoSEQ multiplex PCR; TCRdb's copy keeps in-frame clones and lacks some. The sample lists approximately 290,000 clones, roughly 88% occurring once. Participants, 18 to 89 years old, spanned some 23 US areas. The data originate from a study of blood T cell repertoires in COVID-19. Study information: The United States, Italy and Spain provided the acute and convalescent COVID-19 samples.

The TCR originated in a woman under 40 who had recovered from COVID-19. This chain links TRBV5-1 with TRBJ2-5; possible D gene TRBD1, 6 bases. The sample comprised PBMCs or T cells enriched from blood (not recorded which). The CDR3 nucleotides are TGCGCCAGCAGGTGGACAGCCGTACAAGAGACCCAGTACTTC. It encodes CASRWTAVQETQYF. Complete variable domain (other parts from reference TRBV5-1 and TRBJ2-5): KAGVTQTPRYLIKTRGQQVTLSCSPISGHRSVSWYQQTPGQGLQFLFEYFSETQRNKGNFPGRFSGRQFSNSRSEMNVSTLELGDSALYLCASRWTAVQETQYFGPGTRLLVL.